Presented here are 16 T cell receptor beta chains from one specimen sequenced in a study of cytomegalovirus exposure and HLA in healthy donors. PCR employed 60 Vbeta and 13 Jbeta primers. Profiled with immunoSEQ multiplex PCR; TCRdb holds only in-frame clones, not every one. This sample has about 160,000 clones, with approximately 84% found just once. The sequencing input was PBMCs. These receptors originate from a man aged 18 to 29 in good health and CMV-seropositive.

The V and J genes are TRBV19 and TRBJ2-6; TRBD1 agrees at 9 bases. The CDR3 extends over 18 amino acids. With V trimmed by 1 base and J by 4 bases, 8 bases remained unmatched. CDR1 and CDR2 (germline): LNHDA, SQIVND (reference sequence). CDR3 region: CASSIGRDRVAGANVLTF. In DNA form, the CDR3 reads TGTGCCAGTAGTATAGGGCGGGACAGGGTTGCCGGGGCCAACGTCCTGACTTTC.

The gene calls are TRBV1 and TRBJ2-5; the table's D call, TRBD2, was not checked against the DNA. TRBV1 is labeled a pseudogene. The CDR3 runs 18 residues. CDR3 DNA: TGCACCAGCAGCCAAGATCGCGGGGGGGAGACGTTCCAAGAGACCCAGTACTTC. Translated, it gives CTSSQDRGGETFQETQYF.

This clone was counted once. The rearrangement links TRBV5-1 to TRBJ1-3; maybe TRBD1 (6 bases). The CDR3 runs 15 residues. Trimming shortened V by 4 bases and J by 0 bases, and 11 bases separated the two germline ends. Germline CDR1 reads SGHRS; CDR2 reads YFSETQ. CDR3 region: CASSPDSYSGNTIYF. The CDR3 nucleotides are TGCGCCAGCAGCCCGGACAGCTACTCTGGAAACACCATATATTTT.

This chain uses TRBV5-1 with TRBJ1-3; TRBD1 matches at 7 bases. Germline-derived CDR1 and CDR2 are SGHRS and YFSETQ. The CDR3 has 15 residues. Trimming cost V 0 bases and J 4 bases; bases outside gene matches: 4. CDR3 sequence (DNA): TGCGCCAGCAGCTTGGGGGACAGCCTGGGAAACACCATATATTTT. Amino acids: CASSLGDSLGNTIYF.

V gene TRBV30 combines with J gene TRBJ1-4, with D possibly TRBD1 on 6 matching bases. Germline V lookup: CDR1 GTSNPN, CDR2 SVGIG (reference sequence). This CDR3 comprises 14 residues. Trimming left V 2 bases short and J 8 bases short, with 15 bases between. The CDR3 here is CAWSLGGLGEKLFF. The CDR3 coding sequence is TGTGCCTGGAGTCTCGGGGGGCTAGGGGAAAAACTGTTTTTT.

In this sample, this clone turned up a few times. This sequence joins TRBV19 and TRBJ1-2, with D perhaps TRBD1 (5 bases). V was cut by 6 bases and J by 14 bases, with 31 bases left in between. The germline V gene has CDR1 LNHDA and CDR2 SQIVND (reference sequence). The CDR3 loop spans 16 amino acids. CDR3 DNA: TGTGCCAGTAGCAGATCGACAGTCACCGGCAGGACCTCAGGAACCTTC. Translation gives CASSRSTVTGRTSGTF.

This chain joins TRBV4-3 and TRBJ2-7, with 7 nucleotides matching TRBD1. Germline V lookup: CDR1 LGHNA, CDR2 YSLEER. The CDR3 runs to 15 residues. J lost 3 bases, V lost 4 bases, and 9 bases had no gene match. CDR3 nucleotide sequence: TGCGCCAGCAGCCCCAATGGGCAGGGGGTCTACGAGCAGTACTTC. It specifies CASSPNGQGVYEQYF.

The CDR3 reads CASSFSGGGYNEQFF. In DNA form, the CDR3 reads TGTGCCAGCAGCTTTAGCGGGGGCGGATACAATGAGCAGTTCTTC. The genes are TRBV7-3 and TRBJ2-1; TRBD2 matches at 9 bases. Germline CDR1 reads SGHTA; CDR2 reads FQGTGA. Unmatched junction bases numbered 4, after V lost 3 bases and J lost 4 bases. The CDR3 is 15 amino acids.

CDR3 sequence reads: CASSSGPGLNTEAFF. The CDR3 DNA reads TGTGCCAGCAGCTCGGGCCCAGGGCTGAACACTGAAGCTTTCTTT. This chain joins TRBV11-2 and TRBJ1-1, with D possibly being TRBD1 (5 bases). Between the trimmed V and J ends, which lost 4 bases and 0 bases, there was a span of 12 bases. Germline V gene lookup returns CDR1 SGHAT and CDR2 FQNNGV. CDR3 length: 15 amino acids.

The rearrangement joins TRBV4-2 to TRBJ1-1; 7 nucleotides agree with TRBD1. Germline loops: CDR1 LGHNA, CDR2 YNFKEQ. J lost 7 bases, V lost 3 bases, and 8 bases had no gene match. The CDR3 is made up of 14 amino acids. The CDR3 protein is CASSHDREWSEAFF. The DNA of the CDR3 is TGTGCCAGCAGCCACGACAGGGAGTGGAGTGAAGCTTTCTTT.

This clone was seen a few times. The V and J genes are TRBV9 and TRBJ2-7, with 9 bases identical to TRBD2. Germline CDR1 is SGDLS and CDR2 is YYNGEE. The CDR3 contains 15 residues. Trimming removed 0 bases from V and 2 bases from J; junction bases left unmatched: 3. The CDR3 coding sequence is TGTGCCAGCAGCGTAGGGTCTAGCGGGGCCTACGAGCAGTACTTC. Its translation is CASSVGSSGAYEQYF.

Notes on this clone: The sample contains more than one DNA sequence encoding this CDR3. This CDR3 reads CASSRGTSGGNEQFF. Here the CDR3 DNA reads TGCGCCAGCAGCCGCGGGACTAGCGGGGGGAATGAGCAGTTCTTC. The chain uses TRBV4-3 and TRBJ2-1; 15 bases line up with TRBD2. CDR1 is LGHNA and CDR2 is YSLEER in the germline V gene. V dropped 4 bases and J dropped 7; count of bases not matched to a gene: 2. The CDR3 sequence is 15 residues long.

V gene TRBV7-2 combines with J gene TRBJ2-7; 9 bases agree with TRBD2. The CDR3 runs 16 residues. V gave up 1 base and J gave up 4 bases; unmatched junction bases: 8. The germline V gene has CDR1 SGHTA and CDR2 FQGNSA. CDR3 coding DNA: TGTGCCAGCAGCTTAGGGGCGCGGGGGGGCAAATACGAGCAGTACTTC. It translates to CASSLGARGGKYEQYF. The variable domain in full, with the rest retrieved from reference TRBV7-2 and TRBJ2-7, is GAGVSQSPSNKVTEKGKDVELRCDPISGHTALYWYRQSLGQGLEFLIYFQGNSAPDKSGLPSDRFSAERTGGSVSTLTIQRTQQEDSAVYLCASSLGARGGKYEQYFGPGTRLTVT.

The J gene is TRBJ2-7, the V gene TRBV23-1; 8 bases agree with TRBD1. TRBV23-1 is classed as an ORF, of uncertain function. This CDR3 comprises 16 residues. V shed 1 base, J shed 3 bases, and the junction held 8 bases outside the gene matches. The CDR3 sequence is CASSQLPGTGVYEQYF. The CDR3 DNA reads TGCGCCAGCAGTCAATTGCCTGGGACAGGTGTCTACGAGCAGTACTTC.

As DNA, the CDR3 is TGCGCCAGCAGCCAAGAAGTTTTCGGAACAGGGGGCGCTGAAGCTTTCTTT. It translates to CASSQEVFGTGGAEAFF. The chain combines TRBV4-3 with TRBJ1-1; TRBD1 agrees at 9 bases. This CDR3 contains 17 residues. V was clipped by 0 bases and J by 6 bases; unmatched bases: 11. Germline V lookup: CDR1 LGHNA, CDR2 YSLEER.

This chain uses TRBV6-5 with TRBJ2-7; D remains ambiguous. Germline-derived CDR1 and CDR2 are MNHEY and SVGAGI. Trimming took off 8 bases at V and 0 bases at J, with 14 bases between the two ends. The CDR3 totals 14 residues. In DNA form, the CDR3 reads TGTGCCAGCGGCAAGACTGGAAGCTCCTACGAGCAGTACTTC. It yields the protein CASGKTGSSYEQYF.